Below are 27 T cell receptor beta chains sequenced from a single sample in a study of blood T cells in healthy people across ages. For the second PCR, which ran for 7 to 11 cycles, a sample-barcoded 5' primer and a J-beta primer mix were used. TCRdb re-derived calls from the 5' RACE reads in MiXCR, one entry per CDR3 protein. Among 1.5 million to 2 million distinct CDR3 sequences listed, 30% to 35% were seen once. The sample consisted of blood. These receptors were collected from a woman in her twenties or thirties in good health.

The rearrangement uses TRBV5-1 and TRBJ2-3, with 8 positions matching TRBD1. J was trimmed by 0 bases and V by 4 bases; bases with no gene match: 7. Germline loops: CDR1 SGHRS, CDR2 YFSETQ. This CDR3 region has 16 residues. DNA for the CDR3: TGCGCCAGCAGCCTGACAGGGGCAGGCAGCACAGATACGCAGTATTTT. It encodes CASSLTGAGSTDTQYF.

Only a few counts were recorded for this clonotype. The V and J genes are TRBV10-2 and TRBJ2-7; TRBD1 is a possible D gene (6 bases). V dropped 6 bases and J dropped 6 bases, with 18 bases sitting between them. In germline, CDR1 is WSHSY, CDR2 SAAADI. CDR3 length equals 14 residues. The CDR3 loop is CASSPFTGPGEQYF. CDR3 nucleotide sequence: TGCGCCAGCAGCCCCTTCACAGGGCCTGGCGAGCAGTACTTC.

This chain joins TRBV20-1 and TRBJ2-7; TRBD2 agrees at 14 bases. Per germline, CDR1 DFQATT and CDR2 SNEGSKA (reference sequence). The CDR3 is 19 amino acids. The ends lost 8 bases at V and 0 bases at J; junction bases unmatched: 18. CDR3 DNA: TGCAGTTCACTCACGACCCCCGGGACTAGCGGGGGAAGCTCCTACGAGCAGTACTTC. Protein product: CSSLTTPGTSGGSSYEQYF.

In this sample, this clonotype turned up a few times. Here the CDR3 DNA reads TGTGCCACGGGAGGATCCCCCTCCTACAATGAGCAGTTCTTC. Translated, it gives CATGGSPSYNEQFF. V is TRBV15 and J is TRBJ2-1, with a tentative D call TRBD2 (6 bases). CDR1 and CDR2 from the germline V gene are LNHNV and YYDKDF (reference sequence). This CDR3 region has 14 residues. V was clipped by 9 bases and J by 0 bases, with 12 bases between them.

This clonotype was detected many times. The chain uses TRBV20-1 and TRBJ2-5, with D perhaps matching TRBD2 (5 bases). CDR1 and CDR2 from the germline V gene are DFQATT and SNEGSKA (reference sequence). Deletions cut 6 bases from V and 4 bases from J, with 12 bases between. CDR3 length: 12 residues. The CDR3 sequence: CSAGGGGETQYF. The CDR3 nucleotides are TGCAGTGCCGGCGGCGGAGGAGAGACCCAGTACTTC.

Worth noting for this clonotype: A much larger clone differs from this one at a single base, so this may be a read error. The V call is TRBV7-9, the J call TRBJ2-1; no definite D call. The ends were cut back, 0 bases at V and 7 bases at J, with 13 bases in the middle. Germline V gene data show CDR1 as SEHNR and CDR2 as FQNEAQ (reference sequence). CDR3 size: 15 residues. The CDR3: CASSLAGPGRNEQFF. The CDR3 coding sequence is TGTGCCAGCAGCTTAGCAGGGCCGGGCAGGAATGAGCAGTTCTTC.

The chain employs TRBV5-1 and TRBJ2-2; D perhaps matches TRBD1 (6 bases). V dropped 6 bases and J dropped 1 base, with 13 bases sitting between them. Germline CDR1 is SGHRS and CDR2 is YFSETQ. The CDR3 consists of 15 residues. CDR3 DNA: TGCGCCAGCACCTACCGACAGGTGAACACCGGGGAGCTGTTTTTT. Protein sequence: CASTYRQVNTGELFF.

This chain links TRBV20-1 with TRBJ2-7, with a possible D match to TRBD1 (6 bases). V gave up 0 bases and J gave up 5 bases, with 17 bases separating them. The germline V gene encodes CDR1 DFQATT and CDR2 SNEGSKA (reference sequence). The CDR3 length is 15 residues. CDR3 nucleotides: TGCAGTGCTAGAGATCTAGGGACAACTAGGGACGAGCAGTACTTC. This codes for CSARDLGTTRDEQYF.

This clonotype was observed a few times. The CDR3 bases are TGCAGTGCTAGTAACCCACTCGGGACTCAGGCTTTCTTT. This encodes CSASNPLGTQAFF. The chain couples TRBV20-1 to TRBJ1-1; D possibly corresponds to TRBD1 (5 bases). Germline V gives CDR1 DFQATT, CDR2 SNEGSKA (reference sequence). V was clipped by 3 bases and J by 11 bases, with 19 bases between them. The CDR3 spans 13 residues.

This clonotype was seen only a few times. A read error is possible here, since a much larger clone lies one base away. The chain carries TRBV9 and TRBJ1-2, with D possibly matching TRBD1 (6 bases). The germline V gene has CDR1 SGDLS and CDR2 YYNGEE. The CDR3 loop spans 12 amino acids. V lost 2 bases, J lost 10 bases, and 12 bases lay in between. CDR3 amino acids: CASSVGQSDYTF. DNA of the CDR3: TGTGCCAGCAGCGTTGGACAGAGTGACTACACCTTC.

This sequence joins TRBV20-1 and TRBJ2-7; the D gene is possibly TRBD2 (7 bases). The CDR3 is 16 residues long. V lost 5 bases and J lost 2, with 22 bases in between. Germline CDR1 and CDR2: DFQATT and SNEGSKA (reference sequence). Written as DNA, the CDR3 is TGCAGTGCTCCCCGAGTACGGGGGGCTTTACCCTACGAGCAGTACTTC. Translated, it gives CSAPRVRGALPYEQYF.

The gene calls are TRBV6-1 and TRBJ1-2, with D possibly matching TRBD1 (5 bases). This CDR3 is 17 amino acids long. CDR1 MNHNS and CDR2 SASEGT come from the germline V gene. V was clipped by 4 bases and J by 2 bases, with 20 bases between them. The CDR3 region is CASSGVGGGTSNYGYTF. The CDR3 DNA reads TGTGCCAGCAGTGGAGTGGGTGGGGGAACGTCAAACTATGGCTACACCTTC.

The chain uses TRBV6-5 and TRBJ2-5; D not certain. Per the germline V gene, CDR1 is MNHEY and CDR2 is SVGAGI. The germline V and J ends were trimmed by 0 bases and 2 bases, with 10 bases remaining between them. The CDR3 length is 15 residues. The CDR3 DNA reads TGTGCCAGCAGTTACTCATGGGAATGGCAAGAGACCCAGTACTTC. This gives the protein CASSYSWEWQETQYF.

The chain is built from TRBV2 and TRBJ2-7; 9 bases line up with TRBD1. Matching the DNA end better, TRBJ2-5 makes the J call doubtful. The CDR3 is 14 amino acids. Germline V lookup: CDR1 SNHLY, CDR2 FYNNEI. The CDR3 coding sequence is TGTGCCAGCATGGGACAGGGAAGGGGAGAGACCCAGTACTTC. Its translation is CASMGQGRGETQYF.

With respect to this clonotype: One end of the junction varies from germline; a read error may be responsible. The chain recombines TRBV6-1 with TRBJ1-5; D is ambiguous. CDR1 MNHNS and CDR2 SASEGT come from the germline V gene. This CDR3 is 14 amino acids long. CDR3 nucleotide sequence: TGCGCCAGCAGTGAATCCGGTTTCGGTCAGCCCCAGCATTTT. It translates to CASSESGFGQPQHF.

The chain uses TRBV6-2 or TRBV6-3 and TRBJ2-3, with D unresolved. The CDR3 length is 12 residues. The V end was cut by 4 bases, the J end by 9 bases, with 11 bases between. Germline V gene data show CDR1 as MNHEY and CDR2 as SVGEGT. CDR3 coding DNA: TGTGCCAGCAGTTCTTCCCTGCGCACGCAGTATTTT. It is translated as CASSSSLRTQYF.

The chain carries TRBV20-1 and TRBJ2-1; weak D call: TRBD1 (6 bases). CDR3 length: 10 residues. V was clipped by 1 base and J by 15 bases, with 10 bases between them. Germline loops: CDR1 DFQATT, CDR2 SNEGSKA (reference sequence). The CDR3 DNA reads TGCAGTGCTAGAGTGGGGGCTAGGTTCTTC. Its translation: CSARVGARFF.

There are many counts of this clonotype. The V and J genes are TRBV4-2 and TRBJ2-7; D remains unclear. Germline V gene data show CDR1 as LGHNA and CDR2 as YNFKEQ. The CDR3 consists of 13 residues. V was shortened by 0 bases and J by 6 bases, with 9 bases between the two germline ends. The CDR3 nucleotides are TGTGCCAGCAGCCAAGAACACGGTGGCGAGCAGTACTTC. Residues: CASSQEHGGEQYF.

This clonotype was counted only a few times. This chain connects TRBV6-2 or TRBV6-3 to TRBJ2-3; D not resolved. Germline values: CDR1 MNHEY, CDR2 SVGEGT. The V gene lost 0 bases and the J gene lost 6 bases, with 10 bases spanning the gap. The CDR3 sequence is 14 residues long. DNA of the CDR3: TGTGCCAGCAGTTACTCGTGGGTAGAGGATACGCAGTATTTT. Translation: CASSYSWVEDTQYF.

There are a few counts of this clonotype. The chain links TRBV20-1 to TRBJ2-1; TRBD2 matches at 14 bases. The germline gives CDR1 DFQATT, CDR2 SNEGSKA (reference sequence). Trimming at V came to 0 bases and at J to 8 bases, leaving 18 bases not matched to a gene. This CDR3 is built from 20 residues. CDR3 in amino acids: CSAREFPETSGGGLFDEQFF. In DNA, the CDR3 is TGCAGTGCTAGAGAATTCCCCGAGACTAGCGGGGGGGGTCTATTTGATGAGCAGTTCTTC.

J is TRBJ2-1 and V is TRBV11-2; unclear D gene. CDR3 length: 12 amino acids. Deletions cut 4 bases from V and 5 bases from J, with 6 bases between. The germline CDR1 and CDR2 sequences are SGHAT and FQNNGV. The CDR3 sequence is CASSWINNEQFF. For the CDR3, the DNA is TGTGCCAGCAGCTGGATTAACAATGAGCAGTTCTTC. Using reference TRBV11-2 and TRBJ2-1 for the parts outside the CDR3, the full variable domain is EAGVAQSPRYKIIEKRQSVAFWCNPISGHATLYWYQQILGQGPKLLIQFQNNGVVDDSQLPKDRFSAERLKGVDSTLKIQPAKLEDSAVYLCASSWINNEQFFGPGTRLTVL.

This clonotype showed up just a few times. This chain links TRBV4-1 with TRBJ2-1; D may be TRBD2 (5 bases). V was clipped by 1 base and J by 15 bases, with 13 bases between them. The length of the CDR3 is 12 residues. Germline assignment: CDR1 MGHRA and CDR2 YSYEKL. The CDR3 coding sequence is TGCGCCAGCAGCCAAGGGGCCGGGGTCGTGTTCTTC. It yields the protein CASSQGAGVVFF.

The J gene is TRBJ1-2, the V gene TRBV29-1; D gene uncertain. This CDR3 contains 12 residues. V lost 3 bases to trimming and J lost 4 bases, with 9 bases between them. Germline values: CDR1 SQVTM, CDR2 ANQGSEA. CDR3 DNA sequence: TGCAGCGTTGACACGGCCTTCTATGGCTACACCTTC. It specifies CSVDTAFYGYTF.

This clonotype was counted a single time. The chain is built from TRBV11-2 and TRBJ2-3; D possibly corresponds to TRBD1 (6 bases). This CDR3 contains 15 residues. V was shortened by 5 bases and J by 0 bases, with 12 bases between the two germline ends. Germline lookup yields CDR1 SGHAT and CDR2 FQNNGV. Here the CDR3 DNA reads TGTGCCAGCAGCGCGACCCAGGGGAGCACAGATACGCAGTATTTT. Its translation is CASSATQGSTDTQYF.

This sequence joins TRBV21-1 and TRBJ1-1. TRBV21-1 is deemed a pseudogene. The CDR3 runs 17 residues. This CDR3 is CASSRTYRGQMNTEAFF. The CDR3, as DNA: TGTGCCAGCAGCAGAACGTACCGAGGGCAAATGAACACTGAAGCTTTCTTT.

This chain joins TRBV4-1 and TRBJ2-3, with D possibly TRBD1 on 5 matching bases. The CDR3 contains 20 residues. From germline, CDR1 is MGHRA and CDR2 YSYEKL. The V end lost 0 bases, the J end lost 6 bases, and 28 bases lay between the germline ends. The CDR3 protein is CASSQDGREWGPNQADTQYF. The DNA of the CDR3 is TGCGCCAGCAGCCAAGACGGTCGAGAATGGGGCCCAAACCAGGCGGATACGCAGTATTTT.

The V call is TRBV5-8, the J call TRBJ2-4; 9 bases are a match to TRBD1. This CDR3 spans 17 amino acids. Germline V gene data show CDR1 as SGHTS and CDR2 as YDEGEE. The V gene end was trimmed by 0 bases and the J gene end by 1 base; junction bases not matched to a gene: 5. CDR3 sequence reads: CASSLGGTGPAKNIQYF. The CDR3 DNA sequence: TGTGCCAGCAGCTTGGGGGGGACAGGGCCGGCCAAAAACATTCAGTACTTC.